The 25 T cell receptor beta chains presented below share a single source sample, sequenced in a study of T cells in Graves' hyperthyroidism and ophthalmopathy. Amplified regions were TCR beta CDR3 sequences from RNA transcripts. The HTBI primer set served for first-round RT-PCR of the TCR CDR3. TCRdb reanalysed the multiplex PCR reads using MiXCR and keeps one entry per CDR3 protein. Among around 380,000 distinct CDR3 sequences, roughly 14% were seen once, and the ten largest hold roughly 20%. The sample was blood. These receptors were collected from a young man with Graves' hyperthyroidism that later progressed to Graves' ophthalmopathy.

This clonotype was picked up one time. V and J are TRBV20-1 and TRBJ2-7; D ambiguous. V gave up 6 bases and J gave up 5 bases, with 20 bases separating them. CDR3 size: 14 residues. Per germline, CDR1 DFQATT and CDR2 SNEGSKA (reference sequence). The CDR3 DNA reads TGCAGTGCCATAGAGAGCACATATAATAACGAGCAGTACTTC. Translated: CSAIESTYNNEQYF.

The chain carries TRBV15 and TRBJ2-7; 8 bases map to TRBD2. Germline V gene data show CDR1 as LNHNV and CDR2 as YYDKDF (reference sequence). This CDR3 spans 14 amino acids. Unmatched junction bases numbered 6, after V lost 3 bases and J lost 5 bases. The CDR3 spells CATSRAGLADEQYF. CDR3 bases: TGTGCCACCAGCAGGGCCGGACTAGCTGACGAGCAGTACTTC.

This clonotype appeared many times. The V and J genes are TRBV6-5 and TRBJ2-5; D ambiguous. Trimming shortened V by 0 bases and J by 5 bases, and 16 bases separated the two germline ends. CDR3 size: 16 residues. Germline lookup yields CDR1 MNHEY and CDR2 SVGAGI. The CDR3 reads CASSYSLGEVTETQYF. The DNA of the CDR3 is TGTGCCAGCAGTTACTCGTTGGGTGAGGTTACGGAGACCCAGTACTTC.

This clonotype was seen repeatedly, ten times or more. The chain has TRBV3-1 and TRBJ1-2; D unresolved. Germline CDR1 is LGHDT and CDR2 is YNNKEL (reference sequence). Trimming took 0 bases from V and 7 from J, leaving 3 bases between them. The CDR3 sequence is 11 residues long. The DNA of the CDR3 is TGTGCCAGCAGCCAAGAGCGTGGCTACACCTTC. This encodes CASSQERGYTF.

About this clonotype: Here the CDR3 omits its conserved ending phenylalanine or tryptophan, so a read error is the likely source. The chain links TRBV28 to TRBJ1-2; tentative D call: TRBD1 (5 bases). CDR1 is MDHEN, CDR2 SYDVKM, per germline. The CDR3 length is 13 residues. The V end was cut by 4 bases, the J end by 3 bases, with 9 bases between. CDR3 amino acids: CASSSQGHYGYTL. The CDR3 DNA reads as TGTGCCAGCAGTTCTCAGGGACACTATGGCTACACCCTC.

V is TRBV7-9 and J is TRBJ1-1; D is undetermined. This CDR3 has 9 residues. V shed 5 bases and J shed 10 bases, with 5 bases lying between them. Looked up from germline, CDR1 is SEHNR and CDR2 is FQNEAQ (reference sequence). The CDR3 sequence: CASSAGAFF. The CDR3 DNA sequence: TGTGCCAGCAGCGCTGGAGCTTTCTTT. Combining the CDR3 with reference TRBV7-9 and TRBJ1-1 gives the whole variable domain DTGVSQNPRHKITKRGQNVTFRCDPISEHNRLYWYRQTLGQGPEFLTYFQNEAQLEKSRLLSDRFSAERPKGSFSTLEIQRTEQGDSAMYLCASSAGAFFGQGTRLTVV.

This clonotype was counted only a few times. A read error may be the cause here, since a much bigger clone is one base away. V is TRBV12-3 or TRBV12-4 and J is TRBJ1-5; D is unresolved. This CDR3 is 13 amino acids long. CDR3: CAGSFRINQPQHF. The CDR3 DNA follows: TGTGCCGGCAGTTTCCGGATCAATCAGCCCCAGCATTTT.

About this clonotype itself: This sequence may be a read error, since a much larger clone differs from it by one base. This chain joins TRBV7-3 and TRBJ2-3; D is uncertain. Germline values: CDR1 SGHTA, CDR2 FQGTGA. CDR3 length: 13 residues. In DNA, the CDR3 is TGTGCCGGCAGCTTAACCAAATGGGATACGCAGTATTTT. Protein product: CAGSLTKWDTQYF.

The rearrangement uses TRBV6-2 or TRBV6-3 and TRBJ2-7, with D possibly TRBD2 on 5 matching bases. CDR1 MNHEY and CDR2 SVGEGT come from the germline V gene. CDR3 size: 14 residues. V was trimmed by 11 bases and J by 0 bases, leaving 17 bases between them. CDR3 in DNA: TGTGCCGGGAGACCGGCCGGCAGCTCCTACGAGCAGTACTTC. Amino acids: CAGRPAGSSYEQYF.

The gene calls are TRBV15 and TRBJ2-1, with TRBD2 matching over 7 bases. Trimming removed 0 bases from V and 0 bases from J; junction bases left unmatched: 5. The CDR3 covers 17 residues. CDR1 is LNHNV, CDR2 YYDKDF, per germline (reference sequence). This CDR3 reads CATSRDLGGGSYNEQFF. CDR3 coding DNA: TGTGCCACCAGCAGAGATTTGGGCGGGGGCTCCTACAATGAGCAGTTCTTC.

This clonotype was seen repeatedly, ten times or more. This chain links TRBV12-3 or TRBV12-4 with TRBJ1-1; no definite D call. This CDR3 spans 12 amino acids. Trimming left V 1 base short and J 7 bases short, with 7 bases between. CDR3 residues: CASSLGGIEAFF. The CDR3 nucleotides read TGTGCCAGCAGTTTAGGGGGAATTGAAGCTTTCTTT.

This clonotype was seen repeatedly, ten times or more. The V and J genes are TRBV12-3 or TRBV12-4 and TRBJ2-7, with 7 positions matching TRBD2. This CDR3 has 15 amino acids. The trim removed 3 bases at V and 3 bases at J, leaving 8 bases unmatched. CDR3 sequence: CASSFGGSSNYEQYF. CDR3 nucleotides: TGTGCCAGCAGTTTCGGGGGGTCCTCGAACTACGAGCAGTACTTC.

The chain recombines TRBV30 with TRBJ1-6, with a possible D match to TRBD1 (5 bases). The length of the CDR3 is 17 residues. Trimming pared 4 bases from V and 4 bases from J, leaving 20 bases between. Germline CDR1 is GTSNPN and CDR2 is SVGIG (reference sequence). The CDR3 spells CAWIRKRDGKYNSPLHF. For the CDR3, the DNA is TGTGCCTGGATCCGGAAAAGGGACGGGAAGTATAATTCACCCCTCCACTTT.

This clonotype was counted only a few times. A much bigger clone sits one base away, suggesting this may be a read error. The chain is built from TRBV30 and TRBJ1-5; D is uncertain. From germline, CDR1 is GTSNPN and CDR2 SVGIG (reference sequence). CDR3 length: 12 amino acids. In DNA form, the CDR3 reads TGTGCCTGGGGTGTATTTCATCAGCCCCAGCATTTT. Amino acids: CAWGVFHQPQHF.

This clonotype appeared many times. This chain links TRBV7-2 with TRBJ1-2; TRBD1 matches 8 bases. This CDR3 has 14 amino acids. Germline CDR1 and CDR2: SGHTA and FQGNSA. V shed 5 bases, J shed 7 bases, and the junction held 9 bases outside the gene matches. The CDR3 DNA sequence: TGTGCCAGCAGCCTCCCTTGGACAGGGTTTGGCTACACCTTC. Protein product: CASSLPWTGFGYTF.

This clonotype showed up just a few times. The chain is built from TRBV3-1 and TRBJ1-1; no firm D call. Trimming cost V 2 bases and J 6 bases, with 13 bases left between them. The CDR3 loop spans 14 amino acids. Germline CDR1 is LGHDT and CDR2 is YNNKEL (reference sequence). CDR3 in amino acids: CASSQSTQIPEAFF. CDR3 nucleotide sequence: TGTGCCAGCAGCCAATCTACTCAGATCCCTGAAGCTTTCTTT.

The table lists this clonotype with many counts. The chain links TRBV5-8 to TRBJ1-1; no firm D call. Deletions cut 4 bases from V and 0 bases from J, with 13 bases between. The CDR3 length is 15 residues. CDR1 and CDR2 from the germline V gene are SGHTS and YDEGEE. The CDR3 nucleotides are TGTGCCAGCAGCATCACCGGGTCCATGAACACTGAAGCTTTCTTT. The encoded protein is CASSITGSMNTEAFF.

This clonotype turned up a few times. The V and J genes are TRBV29-1 and TRBJ2-3, with D possibly being TRBD1 (6 bases). The CDR3 loop spans 12 amino acids. With 6 bases removed from V and 3 bases from J, the gap between germline ends came to 10 bases. The germline V gene encodes CDR1 SQVTM and CDR2 ANQGSEA. In DNA, the CDR3 is TGCAGCGTCCTTAGGGGGACAGATACGCAGTATTTT. Translated: CSVLRGTDTQYF.

This clonotype was counted between two and nine times. The chain links TRBV20-1 to TRBJ2-7; D uncertain. In germline, CDR1 is DFQATT, CDR2 SNEGSKA (reference sequence). Deletions cut 3 bases from V and 3 bases from J, with 9 bases between. The CDR3 covers 12 residues. The CDR3 bases are TGCAGTGCTAGGGAGAATTTCTACGAGCAGTACTTC. As protein: CSARENFYEQYF.

This clonotype was recorded at least ten times. This chain links TRBV5-1 with TRBJ1-2; 8 bases match TRBD1. The CDR3 totals 13 residues. After removal of 5 bases from V and 4 bases from J, the junction contained 4 bases not matched to a gene. Germline assignment: CDR1 SGHRS and CDR2 YFSETQ. The CDR3 region has the DNA TGCGCCAGCAGGACCACAGGGGGCTATGGCTACACCTTC. Translated: CASRTTGGYGYTF.

This clonotype has more than one count but fewer than ten. The chain links TRBV30 to TRBJ2-5; D is ambiguous. The ends were cut back, 4 bases at V and 0 bases at J, with 9 bases in the middle. There are 13 residues in the CDR3. Germline loops: CDR1 GTSNPN, CDR2 SVGIG (reference sequence). This chain's CDR3 is CAWNVLYQETQYF. For the CDR3, the DNA is TGTGCCTGGAATGTTTTGTACCAAGAGACCCAGTACTTC.

This clonotype was seen many times. The chain combines TRBV7-6 with TRBJ2-1, with D perhaps TRBD2 (7 bases). Trimming removed 1 base at V and 8 bases at J, with 18 bases between. The CDR3 has 16 residues. The V gene's germline CDR1 is SGHVS and CDR2 FNYEAQ. CDR3 loop: CASSLERGVPGDEQFF. The DNA of the CDR3 is TGTGCCAGCAGCTTAGAGCGGGGAGTACCAGGGGATGAGCAGTTCTTC.

This clonotype was recorded many times. The chain couples TRBV6-2 or TRBV6-3 to TRBJ2-1; 10 bases match TRBD1. The CDR3 extends over 13 amino acids. The trim removed 6 bases at V and 6 bases at J, leaving 2 bases unmatched. Per germline, CDR1 MNHEY and CDR2 SVGEGT. CDR3 residues: CASRWTGGNEQFF. In DNA, the CDR3 is TGTGCCAGCAGGTGGACAGGGGGCAATGAGCAGTTCTTC.

Worth noting for this clonotype: A much larger clone sits a single nucleotide away, making a read error possible. J is TRBJ2-2 and V is TRBV5-6; no clear D gene. The CDR3 has 14 residues. Germline CDR1 reads SGHDT; CDR2 reads YYEEEE. Trimming shortened V by 2 bases and J by 3 bases, and 8 bases separated the two germline ends. In DNA form, the CDR3 reads TGTGCCAGCAGCTTCACAGAAGACACCGGGGAGCTGTTTTTT. Amino acid sequence: CASSFTEDTGELFF.

Comments on this clonotype: This may be a read error: a much more frequent sequence differs by one nucleotide. CDR3 DNA sequence: TGTGCCGGAGGGACACAGACGAACTATGGCTACACCTTC. Translated, it gives CAGGTQTNYGYTF. This sequence joins TRBV30 and TRBJ1-2; TRBD1 might be the D (6 bases). The CDR3 spans 13 residues. Germline lookup yields CDR1 GTSNPN and CDR2 SVGIG (reference sequence). Trimming left V 8 bases short and J 2 bases short, with 15 bases between.